This TCR beta chain was recorded in a study of OX40 agonist ivuxolimab in advanced cancers. Notes on the study in general: Dosing at 0.1 to 3.0 mg/kg was accompanied by clonal expansion of CD4+ and CD8+ blood T cells by week 6.

Systemic immunosuppression or autoimmune disease history was grounds to exclude patients. The germline V gene has CDR1 SGHAT and CDR2 FQNNGV. The CDR3 runs to 13 residues. V was shortened by 3 bases and J by 3 bases, with 7 bases between the two germline ends. Method: immunoSEQ multiplex PCR; TCRdb's copy keeps in-frame clones and lacks some. The sample includes some 100,000 clones, almost 90% of them seen just once. Concerning this clone: Its antigen is not identified.

The rearrangement joins TRBV11-2 to TRBJ2-3; D ambiguous. This sample comprised CD4+ or CD8+ T cells sorted from blood, obtained in a trial of the OX40 agonist ivuxolimab. This sequence originates from an adult with an advanced solid tumor such as melanoma, head and neck, liver or kidney cancer. The CDR3 sequence is CASSLRATDTQYF. The CDR3 region has the DNA TGTGCCAGCAGCTTGCGAGCAACAGATACGCAGTATTTT.